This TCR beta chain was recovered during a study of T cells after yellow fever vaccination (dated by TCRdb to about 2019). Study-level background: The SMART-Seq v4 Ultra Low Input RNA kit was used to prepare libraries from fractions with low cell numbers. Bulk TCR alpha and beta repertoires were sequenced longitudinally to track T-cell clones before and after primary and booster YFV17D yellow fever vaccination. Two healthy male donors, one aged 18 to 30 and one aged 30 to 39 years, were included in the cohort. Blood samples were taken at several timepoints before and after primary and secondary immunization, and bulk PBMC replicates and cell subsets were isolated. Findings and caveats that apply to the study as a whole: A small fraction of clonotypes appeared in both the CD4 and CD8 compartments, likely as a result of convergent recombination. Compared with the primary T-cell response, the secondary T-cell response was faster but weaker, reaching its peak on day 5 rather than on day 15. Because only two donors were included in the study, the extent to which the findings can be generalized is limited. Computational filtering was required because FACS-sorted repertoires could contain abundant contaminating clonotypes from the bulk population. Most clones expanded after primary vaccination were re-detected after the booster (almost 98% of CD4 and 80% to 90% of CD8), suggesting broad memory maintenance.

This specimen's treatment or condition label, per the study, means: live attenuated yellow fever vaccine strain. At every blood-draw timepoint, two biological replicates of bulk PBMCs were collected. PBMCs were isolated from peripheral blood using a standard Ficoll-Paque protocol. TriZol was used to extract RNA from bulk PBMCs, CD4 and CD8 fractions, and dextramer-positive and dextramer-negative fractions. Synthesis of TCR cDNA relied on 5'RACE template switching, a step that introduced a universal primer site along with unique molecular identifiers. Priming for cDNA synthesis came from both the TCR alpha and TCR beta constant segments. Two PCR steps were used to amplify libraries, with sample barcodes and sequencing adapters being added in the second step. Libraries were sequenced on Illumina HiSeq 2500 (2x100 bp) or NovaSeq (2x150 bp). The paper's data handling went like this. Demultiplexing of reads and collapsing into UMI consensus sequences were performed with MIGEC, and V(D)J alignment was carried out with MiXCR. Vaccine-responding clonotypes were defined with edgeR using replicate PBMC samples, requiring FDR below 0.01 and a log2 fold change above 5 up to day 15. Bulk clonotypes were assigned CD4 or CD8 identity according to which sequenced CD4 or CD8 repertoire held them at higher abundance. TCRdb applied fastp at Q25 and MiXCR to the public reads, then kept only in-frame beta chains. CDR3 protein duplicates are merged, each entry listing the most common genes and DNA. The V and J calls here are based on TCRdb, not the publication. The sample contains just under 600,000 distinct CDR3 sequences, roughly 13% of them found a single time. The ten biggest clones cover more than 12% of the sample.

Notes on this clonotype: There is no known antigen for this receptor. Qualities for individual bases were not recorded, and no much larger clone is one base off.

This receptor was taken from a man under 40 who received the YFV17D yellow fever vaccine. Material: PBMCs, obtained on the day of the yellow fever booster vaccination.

The CDR3: CASSQGQVTYEQYF. The base sequence is TGTGCCAGCAGCCAGGGACAGGTTACCTACGAGCAGTACTTC. The chain joins TRBV5-6 to TRBJ2-7; TRBD1 fits 8 bases in the junction. Via the germline V gene, CDR1 is SGHDT and CDR2 YYEEEE. The germline V end is reduced by 4 bases and the J end by 2 bases; junction bases left unmatched: 5. The CDR3 has 14 amino acids, counting the end cysteine and phenylalanine. The retained sequence is limited to the CDR3, 42 bases, with the frame set at the first base. The variable domain in full, with residues beyond the CDR3 obtained from the reference TRBV5-6 and TRBJ2-7 genes, is DAGVTQSPTHLIKTRGQQVTLRCSPKSGHDTVSWYQQALGQGPQFIFQYYEEEERQRGNFPDRFSGHQFPNYSSELNVNALLLGDSALYLCASSQGQVTYEQYFGPGTRLTVT.